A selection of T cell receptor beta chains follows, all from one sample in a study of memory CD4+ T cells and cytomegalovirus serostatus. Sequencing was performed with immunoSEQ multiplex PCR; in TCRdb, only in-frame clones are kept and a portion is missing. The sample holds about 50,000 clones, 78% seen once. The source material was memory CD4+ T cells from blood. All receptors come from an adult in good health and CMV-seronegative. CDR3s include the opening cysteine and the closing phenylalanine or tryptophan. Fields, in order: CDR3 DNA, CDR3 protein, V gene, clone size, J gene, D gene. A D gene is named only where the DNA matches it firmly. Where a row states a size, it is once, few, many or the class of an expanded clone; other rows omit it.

TGCAGCGTCCTACAACGTGGGATCTACAATGAGCAGTTCTTC CSVLQRGIYNEQFF TRBV29-1 NA TRBJ2-1 NA
TGTGCCAGTAGTAATAGCAATCAGCCCCAGCATTTT CASSNSNQPQHF TRBV2 once TRBJ1-5 NA
TGTGCCAGCGGGTCTGATAATGAAAAACTGTTTTTT CASGSDNEKLFF TRBV5-6 NA TRBJ1-4 NA
TGCGCCAGCAGTGCTGACAGCCAAAACACCATATATTTT CASSADSQNTIYF TRBV5-1 NA TRBJ1-3 NA
TGCGCCAGCAGCCTGGGGACAGTAGATTTTGAAAAACTGTTTTTT CASSLGTVDFEKLFF TRBV5-1 NA TRBJ1-4 TRBD1
TGTGCCAGCCGAGTAGGGGGGCCTACCTACGAGCAGTACTTC CASRVGGPTYEQYF TRBV2 NA TRBJ2-7 NA
TGTGCCAGCAGTTTAAAGTCCGGGACAGGGCTCGGGGGGCCCCAGCATTTT CASSLKSGTGLGGPQHF TRBV28 few TRBJ1-5 TRBD1
TGTGCCAGCAGCCAAGAGAGCTATGGCTACACCTTC CASSQESYGYTF TRBV2 NA TRBJ1-2 NA
TGCAGTGCGGAACACCAAGAGACCCAGTACTTC CSAEHQETQYF TRBV20-1 NA TRBJ2-5 NA
TGTGCCAGCAGTTTGATATCGGGGGCGCCGGCGGGGACTGAAGCTTTCTTT CASSLISGAPAGTEAFF TRBV28 NA TRBJ1-1 NA
TGCGCCAGCAGTAAGACTAGCGGGGGGTACAATGAGCAGTTCTTC CASSKTSGGYNEQFF TRBV10-1 NA TRBJ2-1 TRBD2
TGTGCCAGCAGCGATAATCGGGAGGGGGAAAAACTGTTTTTT CASSDNREGEKLFF TRBV7-6 NA TRBJ1-4 NA
TGTGCCTCGACTAGCGGGAGAACCGAGCAGTACTTC CASTSGRTEQYF TRBV30 NA TRBJ2-7 TRBD2
TGCGCCAGCAGCTTGAAACTACAGGGTGCGTACGAGCAGTACTTC CASSLKLQGAYEQYF TRBV5-1 NA TRBJ2-7 NA
TGTGCCAGCAGCTTGTGGGGCTATGGCTACACCTTC CASSLWGYGYTF TRBV5-6 few TRBJ1-2 NA
TGTGCCAGCAATCCGGGCTATAGCAATCAGCCCCAGCATTTT CASNPGYSNQPQHF TRBV6-1 NA TRBJ1-5 NA
TGCGCCAGCAGCTTCGCGCTAGTGATCAGTGGAGGCTTCGAGCAGTACTTC CASSFALVISGGFEQYF TRBV5-1 NA TRBJ2-7 NA